The 26 T cell receptor beta chains below all came from one sample that was sequenced in a study of cytomegalovirus exposure and HLA in healthy donors. PCR used 60 Vbeta primers and 13 Jbeta primers. Profiling relied on immunoSEQ multiplex PCR, and the TCRdb table lists in-frame clones only, not all of them. The sample consists of over 85,000 clones, 6% to 9% of them appearing once. The sample taken for sequencing was PBMCs. All receptors come from a man aged 45-60 years in good health and CMV-seronegative.

This clone has just a few counts. The CDR3 region is CASSETPGTGTYEQYF. Here the CDR3 DNA reads TGTGCCAGCAGTGAAACTCCCGGGACAGGGACCTACGAGCAGTACTTC. V gene TRBV25-1 combines with J gene TRBJ2-7, with 9 bases identical to TRBD1. The V gene's germline CDR1 is MGHDK and CDR2 SYGVNS. The CDR3 runs to 16 residues. V trimming: 2 bases; J trimming: 2 bases; junction bases outside the gene matches: 7.

This clone was detected only a few times. One junction end does not reproduce the germline sequence, and a read error may be involved. This chain uses TRBV7-9 with TRBJ2-3, with 7 bases lining up with TRBD2. The CDR3 is 14 residues long. Germline CDR1 and CDR2: SEHNR and FQNEAQ (reference sequence). CDR3 protein: CASSLAEGAGYNHF. In DNA form, the CDR3 reads TGTGCCAGCAGCTTAGCCGAGGGAGCGGGGTACAACCATTTT.

The chain links TRBV19 to TRBJ2-3; 8 nucleotides line up with TRBD2. Germline V gene data show CDR1 as LNHDA and CDR2 as SQIVND (reference sequence). V gave up 5 bases and J gave up 4 bases; unmatched junction bases: 11. The CDR3 spans 16 residues. In nucleotides, the CDR3 is TGTGCCAGTAGTCGCCGACTAGCGCAGAGGCCAGATACGCAGTATTTT. It codes for CASSRRLAQRPDTQYF.

V gene TRBV2 combines with J gene TRBJ1-4; TRBD1 matches at 11 bases. The CDR3 covers 17 residues. With 5 bases clipped from V and 11 bases from J, the junction kept 16 bases outside the gene matches. The germline V gene has CDR1 SNHLY and CDR2 FYNNEI. CDR3 bases: TGTGCCAGCAGTCCGGGACAGGGGGACCCCCTAGGGCCCAAACTGTTTTTT. Protein sequence: CASSPGQGDPLGPKLFF.

This clone was found a few times. The V and J genes are TRBV28 and TRBJ1-5; TRBD1 aligns across 7 bases. Germline V lookup: CDR1 MDHEN, CDR2 SYDVKM. The CDR3 spans 16 residues. The V gene end was trimmed by 6 bases and the J gene end by 5 bases; junction bases not matched to a gene: 13. The CDR3 loop reads CASSSSSDRFHQPQHF. In DNA form, the CDR3 reads TGTGCCAGCAGCTCCTCATCGGACAGGTTTCATCAGCCCCAGCATTTT.

This clone was counted a few times. The chain has TRBV7-2 and TRBJ1-1; weak D call: TRBD1 (6 bases). CDR3 size: 14 residues. In germline, CDR1 is SGHTA, CDR2 FQGNSA. The ends were cut back, 5 bases at V and 1 base at J, with 11 bases in the middle. CDR3 DNA sequence: TGTGCCAGCAGCCCCCAAGGGGGGAACACTGAAGCTTTCTTT. Translating it yields CASSPQGGNTEAFF.

This chain connects TRBV19 to TRBJ2-2, with 7 bases lining up with TRBD1. With 7 bases clipped from V and 5 bases from J, the junction kept 7 bases outside the gene matches. Germline lookup yields CDR1 LNHDA and CDR2 SQIVND (reference sequence). The CDR3 has 14 amino acids. The chain's CDR3 is CASTSPGGTGELFF. CDR3 bases: TGTGCCAGTACTTCGCCAGGGGGAACCGGGGAGCTGTTTTTT.

The CDR3 DNA follows: TGTGCCAGCAGTGAAGCGGGCGTTCTTACCTACGAGCAGTACTTC. Residues: CASSEAGVLTYEQYF. V gene TRBV6-1 combines with J gene TRBJ2-5; no clear D gene. The J call is doubtful: the DNA matches TRBJ2-7 better. Germline V lookup: CDR1 MNHNS, CDR2 SASEGT. The CDR3 loop spans 15 amino acids.

The rearrangement uses TRBV9 and TRBJ1-2; D is undetermined. Trimming shortened V by 3 bases and J by 4 bases, and 10 bases separated the two germline ends. There are 13 residues in the CDR3. CDR1 and CDR2 from the germline V gene are SGDLS and YYNGEE. The CDR3 loop is CASSAGLGYGYTF. In DNA form, the CDR3 reads TGTGCCAGCAGCGCCGGGTTGGGCTATGGCTACACCTTC.

Here the CDR3 DNA reads TGTGCCAGCAGCCCACAGACAGGGAACACTGAAGCTTTCTTT. Encoded protein: CASSPQTGNTEAFF. This rearrangement joins TRBV11-2 to TRBJ1-1; D may be TRBD1 (6 bases). Looked up from germline, CDR1 is SGHAT and CDR2 is FQNNGV. Trimming removed 5 bases at V and 1 base at J, with 11 bases between. The CDR3 is 14 residues long. The full variable domain, its missing parts supplied by reference TRBV11-2 and TRBJ1-1, is EAGVAQSPRYKIIEKRQSVAFWCNPISGHATLYWYQQILGQGPKLLIQFQNNGVVDDSQLPKDRFSAERLKGVDSTLKIQPAKLEDSAVYLCASSPQTGNTEAFFGQGTRLTVV.

The chain employs TRBV19 and TRBJ2-3; 10 positions agree with TRBD2. V gave up 5 bases and J gave up 1 base; unmatched junction bases: 9. Germline CDR1 LNHDA, CDR2 SQIVND (reference sequence). There are 17 residues in the CDR3. The CDR3 sequence is CASSSRAGGTGTDTQYF. The CDR3 DNA follows: TGTGCCAGTAGTTCCCGAGCGGGAGGGACTGGCACAGATACGCAGTATTTT. The whole variable domain, remainder taken from reference TRBV19 and TRBJ2-3, is DGGITQSPKYLFRKEGQNVTLSCEQNLNHDAMYWYRQDPGQGLRLIYYSQIVNDFQKGDIAEGYSVSREKKESFPLTVTSAQKNPTAFYLCASSSRAGGTGTDTQYFGPGTRLTVL.

This clone was detected only a few times. V usage is TRBV4-2 and J usage is TRBJ1-4, with D unresolved. The V end lost 1 base, the J end lost 6 bases, and 12 bases lay between the germline ends. The germline V gene has CDR1 LGHNA and CDR2 YNFKEQ. CDR3 length: 15 amino acids. DNA of the CDR3: TGTGCCAGCAGCCAAGGCGGCGGAACGGATGAAAAACTGTTTTTT. It is translated as CASSQGGGTDEKLFF.

This clone was counted only a few times. The chain couples TRBV6-1 to TRBJ2-5; TRBD2 matches at 10 bases. J gave up 7 bases and V 3 bases, and 5 bases lay outside the gene matches. The CDR3 runs to 14 residues. Germline loops: CDR1 MNHNS, CDR2 SASEGT. The CDR3 is CASSDLAGEGTQYF. The CDR3 DNA is TGTGCCAGCAGTGATCTAGCGGGGGAAGGGACCCAGTACTTC.

This clone came up a few times. This chain uses TRBV19 with TRBJ2-5; 11 nucleotides line up with TRBD2. The closer fit of TRBJ2-7 to the DNA end suggests the J call may be wrong. In germline, CDR1 is LNHDA, CDR2 SQIVND (reference sequence). The CDR3 is made up of 15 amino acids. The CDR3 nucleotides read TGTGCCAGTAGTATAGATCTACTAGCGGGGGACGAGCAGTACTTC. Translation: CASSIDLLAGDEQYF.

The gene calls are TRBV2 and TRBJ1-1; 11 bases line up with TRBD1. Germline CDR1 reads SNHLY; CDR2 reads FYNNEI. CDR3 length: 18 residues. The V segment lost 4 bases and the J segment 1 base; nucleotides outside the gene matches: 11. CDR3 sequence reads: CASSVTGQGALGNTEAFF. The CDR3 DNA reads as TGTGCCAGCAGTGTAACCGGACAGGGGGCGCTTGGGAACACTGAAGCTTTCTTT.

This clone was observed a handful of times. V gene TRBV14 combines with J gene TRBJ1-6; tentative D call: TRBD1 (5 bases). Germline V gene sequence: CDR1 SGHDN, CDR2 FVKESK. Trimming pared 5 bases from V and 9 bases from J, leaving 14 bases between. The CDR3 has 14 residues. CDR3 DNA: TGTGCCAGCAGCAAAGGGAAAGGGGTTTCACCCCTCCACTTT. As protein: CASSKGKGVSPLHF. Looking up the rest from reference TRBV14 and TRBJ1-6 gives the full variable domain: EAGVTQFPSHSVIEKGQTVTLRCDPISGHDNLYWYRRVMGKEIKFLLHFVKESKQDESGMPNNRFLAERTGGTYSTLKVQPAELEDSGVYFCASSKGKGVSPLHFGNGTRLTVT.

This clone has just a few counts. V is TRBV7-9 and J is TRBJ2-2; D unresolved. The V end was cut by 0 bases, the J end by 6 bases, with 14 bases between. The CDR3 has 16 residues. Germline CDR1 is SEHNR and CDR2 is FQNEAQ (reference sequence). DNA of the CDR3: TGTGCCAGCAGCTTAGCTAGCCCCAGAGGCGCCGGGGAGCTGTTTTTT. As protein: CASSLASPRGAGELFF.

This clone was seen more than once but under ten times. The rearrangement uses TRBV5-6 and TRBJ2-1, with D maybe TRBD1 (6 bases). Germline V lookup: CDR1 SGHDT, CDR2 YYEEEE. There are 14 residues in the CDR3. V lost 4 bases and J lost 2, with 10 bases in between. CDR3 coding DNA: TGTGCCAGCAGCCGGGACACCCCCTACAATGAGCAGTTCTTC. This codes for CASSRDTPYNEQFF.

The chain couples TRBV4-3 to TRBJ2-7; 7 nucleotides align to TRBD2. Trimming took 3 bases from V and 2 from J; bases not matched to a gene: 7. The CDR3 length is 15 residues. CDR1 and CDR2 (germline): LGHNA, YSLEER. CDR3 protein: CASSQDGGGTYEQYF. CDR3 coding DNA: TGCGCCAGCAGCCAGGATGGCGGGGGTACCTACGAGCAGTACTTC.

This clone has a handful of counts. As DNA, the CDR3 is TGTGCCAGCAGCTTCAGGGGGGCAGGGGCCCAGTACTTC. Protein product: CASSFRGAGAQYF. The chain employs TRBV13 and TRBJ2-5, with TRBD1 as a possible D gene (7 bases). From germline, CDR1 is PRHDT and CDR2 FYEKMQ (reference sequence). The V gene lost 3 bases and the J gene lost 9 bases, with 14 bases spanning the gap. The CDR3 loop spans 13 amino acids.

Only a few counts were recorded for this clone. The chain links TRBV30 to TRBJ1-4; D unresolved. V was trimmed by 3 bases and J by 8 bases, leaving 13 bases between them. Germline values: CDR1 GTSNPN, CDR2 SVGIG (reference sequence). CDR3 length: 13 residues. The CDR3 region has the DNA TGTGCCTGGAGCCCCAGCGGATTGGAAAAACTGTTTTTT. It specifies CAWSPSGLEKLFF.

This clone was found a few times. The gene calls are TRBV18 and TRBJ1-4; no clear D gene. Germline V lookup: CDR1 KGHSH, CDR2 LQKENI. V was shortened by 6 bases and J by 8 bases, with 19 bases between the two germline ends. The length of the CDR3 is 15 residues. As DNA, the CDR3 is TGTGCCAGCTCCCCTGGGAGAGGGAATCGCGAAAAACTGTTTTTT. Amino acid sequence: CASSPGRGNREKLFF.

As DNA, the CDR3 is TGTGCCAGCAGCCAAGGGGAACTAGCGGTGGGGAATGAGCAGTTCTTC. Translating it yields CASSQGELAVGNEQFF. J is TRBJ2-1 and V is TRBV4-2, with 8 nucleotides matching TRBD2. The ends lost 1 base at V and 7 bases at J; junction bases unmatched: 9. The germline gives CDR1 LGHNA, CDR2 YNFKEQ. This CDR3 has 16 residues.

This clone was recorded only once. This chain joins TRBV7-9 and TRBJ2-3; the match to TRBD1 covers 7 bases. Losses at the gene ends were 5 bases for V and 3 bases for J; bases not matched to a gene: 8. CDR1 and CDR2 from the germline V gene are SEHNR and FQNEAQ (reference sequence). The CDR3 loop spans 15 amino acids. CDR3 DNA: TGTGCCAGCAGCCCCGGGACAGCCTTTACAGATACGCAGTATTTT. Amino acids: CASSPGTAFTDTQYF.

The chain carries TRBV27 and TRBJ2-7, with D possibly TRBD1 on 5 matching bases. This CDR3 is 13 amino acids long. Between the trimmed V and J ends, which lost 5 bases and 6 bases, there was a span of 14 bases. CDR1 and CDR2 from the germline V gene are MNHEY and SMNVEV (reference sequence). CDR3 residues: CASSIQVSGEQYF. The CDR3 bases are TGTGCCAGCAGTATACAGGTGTCGGGCGAGCAGTACTTC.

This clone appeared a few times. V is TRBV30 and J is TRBJ2-7; TRBD2 aligns across 9 bases. V was clipped by 2 bases and J by 6 bases; unmatched bases: 5. The germline V gene encodes CDR1 GTSNPN and CDR2 SVGIG (reference sequence). The CDR3 loop spans 13 amino acids. CDR3 protein: CAWSSLGLAEQYF. As DNA, the CDR3 is TGTGCCTGGAGTTCTCTGGGACTAGCCGAGCAGTACTTC.